This TCR beta chain is drawn from a study of shared clonotypes between healthy human individuals (dated by TCRdb to 2020 to 2022). For the study in its entirety: The cohort included three men and two women between 18 and 49 years of age. For each donor, CD4 naive and CD4 memory were each given three plates, CD8 naive was given two plates, and CD8 memory was given one plate. Blood TCR repertoires of four to six healthy adults were deeply sequenced to estimate repertoire size and the extent of clonotype sharing between individuals. Different laboratories and diverse techniques were used to prepare libraries and sequence TCR repertoires, to increase sequencing depth and limit assay-specific biases. Each donor's leukapheresis produced roughly between roughly 0.85 and 10 billion PBMCs.

V and J lose 0 bases and 5 bases, and a span of 11 bases separates them. CDR1 and CDR2 are drawn from the germline V gene: LGHNA, YNFKEQ. The CDR3 contains 14 residues, cysteine and phenylalanine counted. Solely the CDR3 DNA is kept, with 42 bases framed from the first base. TCR CDR3 regions were amplified from genomic DNA by multiplex PCR using the deep immunoSEQ assay. Extracted genomic DNA from each cell subset was distributed evenly across all wells of several immunoSEQ 96-well plates, and each plate was treated as a replicate. For sorted subsets, each replicate PCR was loaded with 200 ng genomic DNA, equivalent to 25,000 to 35,000 T cell genomes. Purified libraries were quantified with a Qubit 3.0 fluorometer, sized on a Bioanalyzer 2100, and re-quantified with the KAPA Library Quantification kit. A separate single-read 150-cycle Illumina NextSeq 550 flow cell was used to sequence each immunoSEQ 96-well plate. The authors' analysis ran thus. The immunoSEQ output contained only junctional sequences without quality scores, so filtering could not match that applied to full-length reads. Sequences were annotated with PyIR, a Python wrapper for IgBLAST v1.9, using IMGT germline references to assign V/J genes and CDR3. Any read was removed if the V/J assignment was weak (E-value above 1e-6), the CDR3 was missing, or the read contained stop codons, out-of-frame junctions, or ambiguous translated residues. V3J clonotypes were defined as sequences sharing the same inferred V gene, J gene, and CDR3 amino acid sequence. Percentage overlap between repertoires was computed as shared unique clonotypes divided by the size of the smaller repertoire. RTK rarefaction, the Chao1 estimator, and Recon v2.1 estimates of unobserved clonotypes were used to assess repertoire richness. Generation probabilities for all TCRbeta clonotypes obtained by the gDNA method from a few donors were computed using OLGA. The source is immuneACCESS, and TCRdb retained only in-frame sequences with V and J called. Part of the clones is not carried over; for the studies checked, unresolved V genes explain less than half of this, and the remainder is unexplained. V, J and clone size were drawn from that table, and D and trimming were deduced from the DNA. The sample table records around 1.9 million clones; 93% of these occur just once. The ten largest clones add up to more than 1.5% of the sample.

The research as a whole found: Estimated clonotype richness was generally larger for naive than for memory subsets. Around 5% of naive CD4, around 3.6% of naive CD8, 2.3% of memory CD4, and approximately 0.39% of memory CD8 clonotypes were shared across four donors. Rarefaction of sorted-subset datasets indicated incomplete sequencing despite the large sequencing depth. Higher generation probabilities were observed for clonotypes shared by all four sorted-subset donors than for non-shared clonotypes. Sampling was restricted to blood, and TCR repertoires in tissues likely differ from the TCR repertoires found in blood. Pairwise subsampling led to the expectation that sequencing depth would affect the degree of clonotype sharing among donors. Because the study included a small number of donors, the genetic and exposure-history diversity represented was limited.

Notes on this clone: No cognate antigen has been identified for it. Nothing much larger sits one base from this clone, and base qualities are not available.

CD8 naive samples consisted of CD45RO-negative cells that were positively selected for CCR7, yielding a CD45RA+CCR7+ population without TemRA cells. The donors were healthy, HIV-negative adults with no recently reported acute infections or vaccinations. Every donor was a Caucasian adult residing in Nashville, Tennessee, USA. Blood was obtained by leukapheresis, after which PBMCs were separated by Ficoll-Histopaque density gradient centrifugation and cryopreserved in liquid nitrogen vapor phase. Analytical flow cytometry was used to check the purity and quantity of every magnetically sorted T cell population. Each sorted fraction had its genomic DNA isolated and then quantified by UV absorbance on a Nanodrop 2000c.

The chain is assembled from TRBV4-2 and TRBJ2-7; there is no confident call for the D gene. Sequencing was carried out using naive CD8+ T cells from PBMCs. The cell subset or site label, as the study defines it: CD45RA+CCR7+. The clonotype originates from a man aged 18-30 years in good health. Some clones in this sample may be carry-over from other donors' samples. CDR3 loop: CASSQEGFPDEQYF. The DNA sequence is given as TGTGCCAGCAGCCAAGAGGGGTTCCCCGACGAGCAGTACTTC.